One and the same sample provided the 14 T cell receptor beta chains below, sequenced in a study of naive and memory T cell subsets. The study's findings and limits: Especially in CD8 cells, naive repertoires contained a few larger clonotypes, possibly CD45RA-re-expressing memory cells.

Two oligonucleotides, mixed equimolar, formed the beta constant-region primer covering TRBC1 and TRBC2. Nested alpha and beta constant-region primers with the SP2 primer drove four PCR rounds on ligated cDNA. TCRdb redid the calling of the UMI-ligation and nested PCR reads with MiXCR, one entry per CDR3 protein. The sample records 150,000 or so distinct CDR3 sequences, under 25% being singletons. Their antigen targets remain unknown. The specimen sequenced was naive CD4+ T cells from blood. These receptors originate from a human donor in good health.

The rearrangement uses TRBV7-2 and TRBJ2-6; D unresolved. Trimming shortened V by 4 bases and J by 1 base, and 8 bases separated the two germline ends. Per the germline V gene, CDR1 is SGHTA and CDR2 is FQGNSA. CDR3 length equals 15 residues. The CDR3 nucleotides are TGTGCCAGCAGCTCCGCTGTATCTGGGGCCAACGTCCTGACTTTC. Translating gives CASSSAVSGANVLTF.

This clonotype was seen ten or more times. This rearrangement joins TRBV29-1 to TRBJ2-1; unclear D gene. The CDR3 covers 13 residues. V was trimmed by 3 bases and J by 2 bases, leaving 8 bases between them. Germline lookup yields CDR1 SQVTM and CDR2 ANQGSEA. The DNA for the CDR3 is TGCAGCGTTGAGTCTGGGACCTACAATGAGCAGTTCTTC. Amino acids: CSVESGTYNEQFF.

This clonotype turned up a few times. The rearrangement uses TRBV7-2 and TRBJ2-3, with a tentative D call TRBD1 (6 bases). CDR3 length: 16 amino acids. Germline V gene data show CDR1 as SGHTA and CDR2 as FQGNSA. V lost 1 base and J lost 6, with 17 bases in between. Written as DNA, the CDR3 is TGTGCCAGCAGCTTAGTTCGGCAGGGGCAGGGCGATACGCAGTATTTT. Amino acids: CASSLVRQGQGDTQYF.

This rearrangement joins TRBV15 to TRBJ2-7; a possible D gene is TRBD1 (5 bases). Trimming stripped 8 bases from V and 4 bases from J, with 15 bases between. Germline CDR1 reads LNHNV; CDR2 reads YYDKDF (reference sequence). The CDR3 runs to 13 residues. The CDR3 DNA is TGTGCCACCGCCCAGGGTCTGTATTACGAGCAGTACTTC. It specifies CATAQGLYYEQYF.

This clonotype was recorded only once. This chain uses TRBV7-2 with TRBJ1-5, with a tentative D call TRBD1 (6 bases). Germline V gene data show CDR1 as SGHTA and CDR2 as FQGNSA. CDR3 size: 13 residues. Between the trimmed V and J ends, which lost 2 bases and 7 bases, there was a span of 9 bases. For the CDR3, the DNA is TGTGCCAGCAGCTTAAACAGGGTCCAGCCCCAGCATTTT. This codes for CASSLNRVQPQHF.

This clonotype was observed a few times. CDR3 amino acids: CASSPTSGSSDTQYF. The DNA for the CDR3 is TGTGCCAGCAGTCCAACTAGCGGGAGCTCAGATACGCAGTATTTT. This rearrangement joins TRBV6-2 or TRBV6-3 to TRBJ2-3; TRBD2 matches 11 bases. V lost 5 bases to trimming and J lost 4 bases; unmatched junction nucleotides: 5. The CDR3 sequence is 15 residues long. The V gene's germline CDR1 is MNHEY and CDR2 SVGEGT.

The genes are TRBV27 and TRBJ2-7; D gene unclear. Germline values: CDR1 MNHEY, CDR2 SMNVEV (reference sequence). V was trimmed by 7 bases and J by 0 bases, leaving 10 bases between them. The CDR3 runs 13 residues. The chain's CDR3 is CASTEASSYEQYF. The CDR3 DNA reads as TGTGCCAGCACAGAAGCGAGCTCCTACGAGCAGTACTTC.

CDR3 in amino acids: CASSSTGVSTDTQYF. The CDR3 coding sequence is TGCGCCAGCAGCTCAACGGGGGTGTCTACAGATACGCAGTATTTT. The chain couples TRBV5-1 to TRBJ2-3; tentative D call: TRBD2 (6 bases). With 3 bases removed from V and 3 bases from J, the gap between germline ends came to 14 bases. From germline, CDR1 is SGHRS and CDR2 YFSETQ. The CDR3 consists of 15 residues.

Ten or more counts support this clonotype. The chain joins TRBV5-5 to TRBJ1-5, with a tentative D call TRBD1 (6 bases). Germline V lookup: CDR1 SGHKS, CDR2 YYEKEE (reference sequence). The V end was cut by 4 bases, the J end by 0 bases, with 20 bases between. The CDR3 is made up of 18 amino acids. CDR3 sequence reads: CASSPTDRDTNSNQPQHF. CDR3 coding DNA: TGTGCCAGCAGCCCTACAGACCGGGACACTAATAGCAATCAGCCCCAGCATTTT.

The chain combines TRBV5-1 with TRBJ1-1; D is unresolved. Deletions cut 4 bases from V and 1 base from J, with 8 bases between. Germline lookup yields CDR1 SGHRS and CDR2 YFSETQ. This CDR3 contains 13 residues. DNA for the CDR3: TGCGCCAGCAGCCGGAACAGGAACACTGAAGCTTTCTTT. Residues: CASSRNRNTEAFF.

The chain couples TRBV15 to TRBJ2-7, with 12 bases fitting TRBD2. CDR1 LNHNV and CDR2 YYDKDF come from the germline V gene (reference sequence). This CDR3 has 18 residues. The ends lost 0 bases at V and 5 bases at J; junction bases unmatched: 11. The CDR3 sequence: CATSRDTGWTSGTHEQYF. The CDR3 nucleotides read TGTGCCACCAGCAGAGATACTGGTTGGACTAGCGGGACCCACGAGCAGTACTTC.

The chain recombines TRBV11-3 with TRBJ2-1, with 7 bases identical to TRBD2. Germline CDR1 reads SGHNT; CDR2 reads YENEEA. The CDR3 is 16 amino acids. V shed 0 bases and J 7 bases; nucleotides not matched to a gene: 9. CDR3 coding DNA: TGTGCCAGCAGCTTAGATGGGAGCAAACTAGCGAATGAGCAGTTCTTC. Amino acids: CASSLDGSKLANEQFF.

The chain joins TRBV18 to TRBJ2-5, with 7 bases aligning to TRBD1. CDR1 KGHSH and CDR2 LQKENI come from the germline V gene. Germline trimming cut 5 bases from V and 2 bases from J; bases unmatched to any gene: 5. This CDR3 contains 14 residues. The CDR3: CASSTDRVQETQYF. DNA of the CDR3: TGTGCCAGCTCAACTGACAGGGTTCAAGAGACCCAGTACTTC.

The rearrangement joins TRBV6-6 to TRBJ2-7, with D possibly TRBD1 on 6 matching bases. V lost 5 bases and J lost 0, with 11 bases in between. Germline CDR1 is MNHNY and CDR2 is SVGAGI (reference sequence). The CDR3 runs to 14 residues. CDR3 loop: CASSRTVSSYEQYF. The CDR3 DNA follows: TGTGCCAGCAGTCGGACAGTTAGCTCCTACGAGCAGTACTTC.